This T cell receptor beta chain was sequenced in a study of T-cell reconstitution after alpha-beta-depleted transplantation in children. Whole-study findings and limits: At the one-year point after transplant, T-cell counts and TCRbeta diversity were found to come mostly from T cells that had been newly produced.

This clonotype was seen repeatedly, ten times or more. Its antigen remains unidentified. Unique molecular identifiers were incorporated when the TCRbeta library was constructed. TCRdb ran MiXCR on the PCR reads and lists one entry per CDR3 protein. The sample comprises 780,000 or so distinct CDR3 sequences, roughly 16% of which are singletons, and under 6% rests with the top ten. Germline lookup yields CDR1 SGDLS and CDR2 YYNGEE. CDR3 length: 17 residues. Trimming cost V 3 bases and J 5 bases; bases outside gene matches: 13. The receptor comes from a male patient between 10 and 17 years old who had a stem cell transplant for acute lymphoblastic leukemia, so the T cells may come from the graft donor. Sequences were derived from PBMCs, mostly from graft donor cells, sampled 360 days after TCRalphabeta/CD19-depleted stem cell transplant. The rearrangement links TRBV9 to TRBJ2-5, with 10 bases fitting TRBD2. CDR3 in amino acids: CASSALAGVVSRETQYF. CDR3 nucleotide sequence: TGTGCCAGCAGCGCCCTAGCGGGAGTTGTAAGTAGGGAGACCCAGTACTTC.